Below, 24 T cell receptor beta chains from the same sample are listed, as sequenced in a study of blood T cell repertoires in COVID-19. Libraries were prepared by immunoSEQ multiplex PCR; TCRdb keeps only in-frame clonotypes and omits some of them. The sample shows 380,000 or so clones, nearly 90% of them seen only once. The sequenced sample was PBMCs or T cells enriched from blood (not recorded which). The receptor set was obtained from a woman in her 40s with acute COVID-19.

The chain uses TRBV6-1 and TRBJ1-6, with no clear D. Germline V lookup: CDR1 MNHNS, CDR2 SASEGT. Trimming removed 3 bases at V and 5 bases at J, with 8 bases between. This CDR3 region has 14 residues. The chain's CDR3 is CASSEMRDNSPLHF. The CDR3 DNA reads as TGTGCCAGCAGTGAGATGAGGGATAATTCACCCCTCCACTTT.

V gene TRBV4-2 combines with J gene TRBJ1-2; 10 bases map to TRBD1. Germline V gene data show CDR1 as LGHNA and CDR2 as YNFKEQ. This CDR3 contains 14 residues. V was pared by 4 bases and J by 5 bases, with 4 bases of the junction left unmatched. The CDR3 nucleotides read TGTGCCAGCAGCCGCCGGGACAGGGGTTATGGCTACACCTTC. Translated: CASSRRDRGYGYTF.

The V call is TRBV4-2, the J call TRBJ2-1, with D possibly being TRBD1 (5 bases). Germline CDR1 LGHNA, CDR2 YNFKEQ. The CDR3 has 17 amino acids. V gave up 1 base and J gave up 2 bases, with 15 bases separating them. The CDR3 bases are TGTGCCAGCAGCCAAGTCGAGCTAAGGGGCACCTACAATGAGCAGTTCTTC. It is translated as CASSQVELRGTYNEQFF.

This chain connects TRBV6-5 to TRBJ2-7, with 8 bases aligning to TRBD2. The CDR3 contains 14 residues. The trim removed 4 bases at V and 5 bases at J, leaving 7 bases unmatched. CDR1 is MNHEY and CDR2 is SVGAGI in the germline V gene. The CDR3 loop is CASSLTGGRNEQYF. The CDR3 DNA reads TGTGCCAGCAGTTTAACGGGGGGGAGGAACGAGCAGTACTTC.

J is TRBJ1-2 and V is TRBV30; the D gene is possibly TRBD1 (5 bases). CDR3 size: 14 residues. V lost 0 bases and J lost 0, with 8 bases in between. Germline CDR1 and CDR2: GTSNPN and SVGIG (reference sequence). The CDR3, as DNA: TGTGCCTGGAGTGTGGGGGGAACTAACTATGGCTACACCTTC. Protein product: CAWSVGGTNYGYTF.

The V call is TRBV5-4, the J call TRBJ1-4; maybe TRBD1 (5 bases). Germline lookup yields CDR1 SGHNT and CDR2 YYREEE (reference sequence). V lost 1 base and J 6 bases, leaving 10 bases between the germline ends. CDR3 length: 14 amino acids. The CDR3 here is CASSLFGGDEKLFF. As DNA, the CDR3 is TGTGCCAGCAGCTTGTTCGGGGGTGATGAAAAACTGTTTTTT. The whole variable domain, remainder taken from reference TRBV5-4 and TRBJ1-4, is ETGVTQSPTHLIKTRGQQVTLRCSSQSGHNTVSWYQQALGQGPQFIFQYYREEENGRGNFPPRFSGLQFPNYSSELNVNALELDDSALYLCASSLFGGDEKLFFGSGTQLSVL.

This rearrangement joins TRBV5-6 to TRBJ1-2, with a tentative D call TRBD1 (6 bases). V lost 2 bases to trimming and J lost 0 bases, with 8 bases between them. The CDR3 is made up of 14 amino acids. Germline CDR1 reads SGHDT; CDR2 reads YYEEEE. CDR3: CASSFGQPNYGYTF. The CDR3 DNA reads as TGTGCCAGCAGCTTCGGACAGCCTAACTATGGCTACACCTTC.

The chain recombines TRBV9 with TRBJ2-1; 7 nucleotides agree with TRBD1. Germline V gene data show CDR1 as SGDLS and CDR2 as YYNGEE. This CDR3 region has 16 residues. Germline trimming cut 4 bases from V and 3 bases from J; bases unmatched to any gene: 10. The CDR3 here is CASSSNRGNYYNEQFF. The CDR3 DNA is TGTGCCAGCAGCTCAAACAGGGGTAATTACTACAATGAGCAGTTCTTC.

In this sample, this clone turned up once. The rearrangement joins TRBV30 to TRBJ1-3; TRBD1 matches at 11 bases. The CDR3 contains 20 residues. Germline assignment: CDR1 GTSNPN and CDR2 SVGIG (reference sequence). Germline trimming cut 3 bases from V and 2 bases from J; bases unmatched to any gene: 18. The CDR3 nucleotides read TGTGCCTGGAGCGCCCGCGGGTGGGACAGGGGGTTCGTCGCTGGAAACACCATATATTTT. This encodes CAWSARGWDRGFVAGNTIYF.

This chain joins TRBV5-1 and TRBJ2-7; perhaps TRBD2 as D (6 bases). Between the trimmed V and J ends, which lost 0 bases and 1 base, there was a span of 14 bases. This CDR3 is 16 amino acids long. Germline assignment: CDR1 SGHRS and CDR2 YFSETQ. The CDR3 sequence is CASSLVLGGGSYEQYF. The CDR3 coding sequence is TGCGCCAGCAGCTTGGTACTGGGGGGAGGTTCCTACGAGCAGTACTTC.

The rearrangement joins TRBV5-6 to TRBJ2-5, with D maybe TRBD2 (6 bases). This CDR3 has 14 amino acids. The germline gives CDR1 SGHDT, CDR2 YYEEEE. V lost 3 bases to trimming and J lost 4 bases, with 13 bases between them. CDR3 loop: CASSSGRYRETQYF. The CDR3 DNA sequence: TGTGCCAGCAGCTCAGGGAGGTATCGAGAGACCCAGTACTTC.

V and J are TRBV18 and TRBJ1-1, with D possibly TRBD1 on 6 matching bases. The V end was cut by 3 bases, the J end by 2 bases, with 16 bases between. Germline CDR1 and CDR2: KGHSH and LQKENI. The CDR3 is made up of 16 amino acids. The CDR3 sequence is CASSPAGGQINTEAFF. The CDR3 DNA reads TGTGCCAGCTCACCGGCCGGGGGGCAGATAAACACTGAAGCTTTCTTT.

The rearrangement uses TRBV11-2 and TRBJ2-3; 7 nucleotides align to TRBD1. The CDR3 is 14 amino acids. With 4 bases clipped from V and 3 bases from J, the junction kept 4 bases outside the gene matches. Germline assignment: CDR1 SGHAT and CDR2 FQNNGV. The CDR3 coding sequence is TGTGCCAGCAGCTACCAGACAGGGACAGATACGCAGTATTTT. It is translated as CASSYQTGTDTQYF.

The chain has TRBV27 and TRBJ1-1; D is unresolved. CDR3 length: 15 amino acids. CDR1 and CDR2 (germline): MNHEY, SMNVEV (reference sequence). The ends were cut back, 5 bases at V and 0 bases at J, with 13 bases in the middle. CDR3 region: CASSPSGDLNTEAFF. CDR3 coding DNA: TGTGCCAGCAGTCCCAGCGGGGATCTGAACACTGAAGCTTTCTTT.

The chain links TRBV5-1 to TRBJ2-7; 7 nucleotides match TRBD1. The CDR3 runs to 14 residues. CDR1 SGHRS and CDR2 YFSETQ come from the germline V gene. The V segment lost 4 bases and the J segment 3 bases; nucleotides outside the gene matches: 7. CDR3 sequence: CASSTGTDHYEQYF. The CDR3 DNA sequence: TGCGCCAGCAGCACTGGGACAGACCACTACGAGCAGTACTTC. Using reference TRBV5-1 and TRBJ2-7 for the parts outside the CDR3, the full variable domain is KAGVTQTPRYLIKTRGQQVTLSCSPISGHRSVSWYQQTPGQGLQFLFEYFSETQRNKGNFPGRFSGRQFSNSRSEMNVSTLELGDSALYLCASSTGTDHYEQYFGPGTRLTVT.

On this clone itself: Other DNA sequences in this specimen translate into the identical CDR3. V and J are TRBV6-5 and TRBJ1-1; TRBD1 matches 7 bases. Germline V gene data show CDR1 as MNHEY and CDR2 as SVGAGI. This CDR3 is 12 amino acids long. V was clipped by 5 bases and J by 4 bases; unmatched bases: 1. CDR3: CASSRDSTEAFF. CDR3 nucleotides: TGTGCCAGCAGTCGGGACAGCACTGAAGCTTTCTTT.

This chain links TRBV2 with TRBJ1-2; D unclear. The V gene lost 2 bases and the J gene lost 2 bases, with 6 bases spanning the gap. The CDR3 covers 13 residues. CDR1 SNHLY and CDR2 FYNNEI come from the germline V gene. The CDR3 sequence: CASSEHGNYGYTF. In DNA form, the CDR3 reads TGTGCCAGCAGTGAACACGGGAACTATGGCTACACCTTC.

This sequence joins TRBV15 and TRBJ2-5; 9 positions agree with TRBD2. The germline V gene encodes CDR1 LNHNV and CDR2 YYDKDF (reference sequence). J was trimmed by 2 bases and V by 5 bases; bases with no gene match: 6. The CDR3 is made up of 15 amino acids. The CDR3 loop reads CATSDRSGGQETQYF. The CDR3 region has the DNA TGTGCCACCAGCGACCGTAGCGGGGGACAAGAGACCCAGTACTTC.

V gene TRBV10-1 combines with J gene TRBJ1-5; weak D call: TRBD1 (5 bases). The CDR3 has 16 residues. V was pared by 7 bases and J by 2 bases, with 18 bases between. CDR1 and CDR2 from the germline V gene are WNHNN and SYGVQD (reference sequence). The CDR3 loop reads CASNTRTREGNQPQHF. In DNA form, the CDR3 reads TGCGCCAGCAATACTAGAACCAGGGAGGGCAATCAGCCCCAGCATTTT.

The chain is built from TRBV5-4 and TRBJ2-1, with D possibly matching TRBD2 (5 bases). Deletions cut 10 bases from V and 2 bases from J, with 13 bases between. Per the germline V gene, CDR1 is SGHNT and CDR2 is YYREEE (reference sequence). The CDR3 runs 13 residues. CDR3 protein: CALGSGTYNEQFF. The CDR3 DNA sequence: TGTGCCCTTGGGAGTGGAACCTACAATGAGCAGTTCTTC. Complete variable domain (other parts from reference TRBV5-4 and TRBJ2-1): ETGVTQSPTHLIKTRGQQVTLRCSSQSGHNTVSWYQQALGQGPQFIFQYYREEENGRGNFPPRFSGLQFPNYSSELNVNALELDDSALYLCALGSGTYNEQFFGPGTRLTVL.

This chain connects TRBV5-1 to TRBJ2-3, with 9 bases that match TRBD2. This CDR3 has 15 amino acids. The germline CDR1 and CDR2 sequences are SGHRS and YFSETQ. Trimming removed 6 bases from V and 5 bases from J; junction bases left unmatched: 10. The CDR3 DNA follows: TGCGCCAGCAACCTTGCCGCGGGGGGGATAGATACGCAGTATTTT. Its protein is CASNLAAGGIDTQYF.

The gene calls are TRBV3-1 (or the pseudogene TRBV3-2) and TRBJ2-3, with 12 bases fitting TRBD1. From germline, CDR1 is LGHDT and CDR2 YNNKEL (reference sequence). Trimming took 7 bases from V and 2 from J; bases not matched to a gene: 4. The CDR3 spans 15 residues. In nucleotides, the CDR3 is TGTGCCAGCAACACGGGACAGGGGGCCACAGATACGCAGTATTTT. It codes for CASNTGQGATDTQYF.

This sequence joins TRBV24-1 and TRBJ2-3, with TRBD2 matching 9 bases. This CDR3 is 18 amino acids long. V shed 0 bases and J 0 bases; nucleotides not matched to a gene: 6. CDR1 and CDR2 (germline): KGHDR, SFDVKD. The CDR3 coding sequence is TGTGCCACCAGTGATTTGCCTAGCGGGGATGCTAGCACAGATACGCAGTATTTT. Protein: CATSDLPSGDASTDTQYF.

The chain couples TRBV9 to TRBJ2-7; the match to TRBD2 covers 10 bases. Germline V gene sequence: CDR1 SGDLS, CDR2 YYNGEE. CDR3 length equals 18 residues. With 0 bases clipped from V and 0 bases from J, the junction kept 9 bases outside the gene matches. The DNA for the CDR3 is TGTGCCAGCAGCGTAGGGGGCGTCTCTAGCGGGGGCTCCTACGAGCAGTACTTC. The encoded protein is CASSVGGVSSGGSYEQYF.